This entry lists 6 T cell receptor beta chains sequenced from one sample in a study of metastatic and nonmetastatic thyroid tumors. TCRdb reassembled clones from the PCR reads with MiXCR. The sample consists of tens of thousands of clones, roughly 12% of them appearing once. Among the patients, none had received any treatment before thyroid surgery. Sequenced material: blood. Receptors originate from a male donor with papillary thyroid cancer or a benign thyroid nodule (not recorded which). Some clones in this sample may be carry-over from other donors' samples.

Worth noting for this clone: This sample includes further DNA sequences coding for the same CDR3. This chain connects TRBV5-1 to TRBJ1-1; a weak D match, TRBD1 (5 bases). Deletions cut 4 bases from V and 0 bases from J, with 10 bases between. From germline, CDR1 is SGHRS and CDR2 YFSETQ. The CDR3 loop spans 14 amino acids. The CDR3 loop is CASSLGTVNTEAFF. Here the CDR3 DNA reads TGCGCCAGCAGCCTCGGGACGGTGAACACTGAAGCTTTCTTT. Using reference TRBV5-1 and TRBJ1-1 for the parts outside the CDR3, the full variable domain is KAGVTQTPRYLIKTRGQQVTLSCSPISGHRSVSWYQQTPGQGLQFLFEYFSETQRNKGNFPGRFSGRQFSNSRSEMNVSTLELGDSALYLCASSLGTVNTEAFFGQGTRLTVV.

This clone was found many times. This chain connects TRBV27 to TRBJ2-1; 8 nucleotides agree with TRBD1. Germline V gene lookup returns CDR1 MNHEY and CDR2 SMNVEV (reference sequence). The J segment lost 7 bases and the V segment lost 5 bases, leaving 7 bases of the junction unmatched. The CDR3 loop spans 14 amino acids. Here the CDR3 DNA reads TGTGCCAGCAGTGAAAGGGACAGGAAGAATGAGCAGTTCTTC. It encodes CASSERDRKNEQFF.

This clone has a count of ten or more. The rearrangement joins TRBV20-1 to TRBJ2-5; D might be TRBD2 (6 bases). Trimming pared 2 bases from V and 2 bases from J, leaving 12 bases between. The CDR3 length is 14 residues. Germline V gene sequence: CDR1 DFQATT, CDR2 SNEGSKA (reference sequence). The CDR3 loop is CSARMEGIQETQYF. CDR3 nucleotide sequence: TGCAGTGCTAGAATGGAGGGGATTCAAGAGACCCAGTACTTC.

This clone showed up just a few times. The junction departs from the called germline gene at one end, perhaps through a read error. Distinct nucleotide sequences in the sample also encode this CDR3. This chain joins TRBV28 and TRBJ2-2; either TRBD1 or TRBD2 may fit D (5 bases each). CDR1 MDHEN and CDR2 SYDVKM come from the germline V gene. The CDR3 contains 15 residues. CDR3 sequence reads: CASSFFFRGTGELFF. As DNA, the CDR3 is TGTGCCAGCAGTTTTTTTTTCCGTGGGACCGGTGAGCTGTTTTTT.

This clone was seen many times. The V gene is TRBV5-4, the J gene TRBJ1-4; D might be TRBD1 (5 bases). Trimming took 3 bases from V and 5 from J, leaving 11 bases between them. Germline loops: CDR1 SGHNT, CDR2 YYREEE (reference sequence). This CDR3 has 14 amino acids. CDR3 sequence: CASSSARGNEKLFF. CDR3 DNA sequence: TGTGCCAGCAGCTCCGCCCGGGGGAATGAAAAACTGTTTTTT.

This clone showed up just a few times. This CDR3 is missing its conserved last phenylalanine or tryptophan, likely due to a read error. V is TRBV28 and J is TRBJ1-2, with D unresolved. Trimming took off 6 bases at V and 4 bases at J, with 12 bases between the two ends. This CDR3 has 13 amino acids. Germline CDR1 reads MDHEN; CDR2 reads SYDVKM. CDR3 region: CASRTSGIYGYTI. CDR3 bases: TGTGCCAGCAGGACCTCTGGGATCTATGGCTACACCATC.